This T cell receptor (beta chain) appears in the sequencing data of a study of T cell responses to AZD1222 COVID-19 vaccine. General observations from the study: Breadth and depth of Spike-specific TCRs rose after two AZD1222 doses. CD4 TCRs linked to vaccination spanned spike, dominating at 160-218 and 743-854.

Assay: immunoSEQ multiplex PCR; the TCRdb copy retains only in-frame clones and omits some. The sample consists of 90,000 to 120,000 clones, around 92% of them appearing once. J was trimmed by 9 bases and V by 6 bases; bases with no gene match: 8. This CDR3 is built from 13 residues. As for this clone: Antigen unknown.

The chain employs TRBV12-3 or TRBV12-4 and TRBJ2-7; 10 nucleotides agree with TRBD1. The source material was peripheral blood, sampled 28 days after the second AZD1222 dose. The sequence was collected from an adult who received the AZD1222 COVID-19 vaccine. CDR3 amino acids: CASRRGQGTVQYF. In DNA, the CDR3 is TGTGCCAGCAGACGGGGACAGGGGACGGTGCAGTACTTC.